Listed below are T cell receptor beta chains from one sample, sequenced in a study of vaccination effects on CD4 cells after COVID-19. Their antigens remain unidentified. Data came from immunoSEQ multiplex PCR; TCRdb stores just in-frame clones and leaves some out. The sample has around 30,000 clones, roughly 72% seen once. The material was CD4+ T cells from PBMCs cultured with SARS-CoV-2 spike peptides, obtained before COVID-19 vaccination. These receptor sequences come from a human donor who had a prior SARS-CoV-2 infection. The CDR3 runs from the conserved cysteine through the conserved F or W. D genes are given only for firm matches. Rows give clone size only sometimes, using once, few, many, or a class for an expanded clone.

V	D	J	size	CDR3	DNA
TRBV6-6	TRBD2	TRBJ2-5	NA	CASLLGGAETQYF	TGTGCCAGCTTGCTCGGGGGGGCGGAGACCCAGTACTTC
TRBV19	NA	TRBJ2-1	NA	CASSTRNRGRGQFF	TGTGCCAGTAGTACCAGGAATAGGGGTAGGGGGCAGTTCTTC
TRBV6-6	TRBD1	TRBJ1-5	NA	CASSWGTGRQPQHF	TGTGCCAGCAGTTGGGGGACAGGGCGCCAGCCCCAGCATTTT
TRBV6-4	TRBD1	TRBJ1-2	NA	CASSTGTGYGYTF	TGTGCCAGCAGTACCGGGACAGGGTATGGCTACACCTTC
TRBV5-3	TRBD2	TRBJ2-3	NA	CARSVTSGTDTQYF	TGTGCCAGAAGCGTGACTAGCGGCACAGATACGCAGTATTTT
TRBV7-9	TRBD1	TRBJ1-4	NA	CASTQTGGSEKLFF	TGTGCCAGCACCCAGACAGGGGGCTCTGAAAAACTGTTTTTT
TRBV15	NA	TRBJ1-4	few	CATSRDTRSTYHF	TGTGCCACCAGCAGAGATACAAGGAGCACCTATCATTTT
TRBV15	TRBD2	TRBJ2-1	NA	CATTSGSAGEYNEQFF	TGTGCCACCACGTCAGGATCCGCGGGAGAATACAATGAGCAGTTCTTC
TRBV5-1	TRBD2	TRBJ2-1	NA	CASSLSGLTSGGAMDNEQFF	TGCGCCAGCAGCTTGAGTGGGCTGACTAGCGGGGGGGCTATGGACAATGAGCAGTTCTTC
TRBV6-4	NA	TRBJ1-2	many	CATPSPEGNYGYTF	TGTGCCACCCCAAGCCCCGAAGGTAACTATGGCTACACCTTC
TRBV30	NA	TRBJ1-3	few	CAWSPEWGNTIYF	TGTGCCTGGAGCCCGGAATGGGGAAACACCATATATTTT
TRBV6-2/TRBV6-3	TRBD1	TRBJ2-2	NA	CASSYFPGGQGRNTGELFF	TGTGCCAGCAGTTATTTCCCAGGTGGACAGGGGCGCAACACCGGGGAGCTGTTTTTT
TRBV7-9	NA	TRBJ2-6	few	CASGPRVSGANVLTF	TGTGCCAGCGGCCCCAGGGTGTCCGGGGCCAACGTCCTGACTTTC
TRBV30	NA	TRBJ1-1	NA	CAWSVVYRQAFF	TGTGCCTGGAGTGTAGTGTACAGGCAAGCTTTCTTT
TRBV2	TRBD1	TRBJ2-3	NA	CASNRDRDPDTQYF	TGTGCCAGCAATAGGGACAGGGATCCAGATACGCAGTATTTT
TRBV6-5	NA	TRBJ1-3	few	CASRKRQALNTIYF	TGTGCCAGCAGAAAGAGACAGGCTCTAAACACCATATATTTT
TRBV6-5	TRBD2	TRBJ2-2	NA	CASSYGGVDTGELFF	TGTGCCAGCAGTTACGGGGGGGTGGACACCGGGGAGCTGTTTTTT
TRBV12-5	NA	TRBJ2-7	few	CASGLVVKPSYEQYF	TGTGCTAGTGGTTTGGTAGTTAAGCCTTCCTACGAGCAGTACTTC
TRBV7-2	TRBD1	TRBJ2-4	few	CASSSYRDSPIQYF	TGTGCCAGCAGCTCATACCGGGACAGCCCCATCCAGTACTTC
TRBV5-6	NA	TRBJ2-5	NA	CASRSARRSGYQETQYF	TGTGCCAGCAGAAGCGCTAGACGAAGCGGATACCAAGAGACCCAGTACTTC
TRBV2	NA	TRBJ2-3	NA	CASRSLLQRTDTQYF	TGTGCCAGCAGATCTTTACTACAGCGCACAGATACGCAGTATTTT
TRBV15	TRBD1	TRBJ1-1	NA	CATSRGDRYMNTEAFF	TGTGCCACCAGCAGAGGGGACAGATACATGAACACTGAAGCTTTCTTT
TRBV15	NA	TRBJ2-7	NA	CATSRDFPNIGTYEQYF	TGTGCCACCAGCAGAGATTTTCCCAACATCGGGACCTACGAGCAGTACTTC
TRBV3-1/TRBV3-2	NA	TRBJ2-7	once	CASSQSLHEQYF	TGTGCCAGCAGCCAATCTCTCCACGAGCAGTACTTC
TRBV15	NA	TRBJ1-4	NA	CATSRVTATTNEKLFF	TGTGCCACCAGCAGAGTAACAGCTACAACTAATGAAAAACTGTTTTTT
TRBV9	TRBD1	TRBJ1-1	NA	CASSAGTQGGNTEAFF	TGTGCCAGCAGCGCCGGAACTCAGGGGGGGAACACTGAAGCTTTCTTT
TRBV28	TRBD1	TRBJ2-7	NA	CASSLGTGIHEQYF	TGTGCCAGCAGTCTCGGGACAGGGATCCACGAGCAGTACTTC
TRBV7-2	TRBD2	TRBJ2-3	once	CASSRTSGVDTQYF	TGTGCCAGCAGCCGGACTAGCGGAGTGGATACGCAGTATTTT
TRBV6-2/TRBV6-3	NA	TRBJ2-2	NA	CASSPYGRTGELFF	TGTGCCAGCAGTCCCTACGGACGGACCGGGGAGCTGTTTTTT
TRBV11-1	NA	TRBJ2-7	NA	CASSLVTRRGLEQYF	TGTGCCAGCAGCTTGGTTACTAGAAGGGGCCTCGAGCAGTACTTC
TRBV5-4	TRBD1	TRBJ1-3	NA	CASSLATGGRNTIYF	TGTGCCAGCAGCTTGGCCACAGGGGGAAGAAACACCATATATTTT
TRBV3-1/TRBV3-2	NA	TRBJ1-2	NA	CASSPWAANYGYTF	TGTGCCAGCAGCCCCTGGGCGGCGAACTATGGCTACACCTTC
TRBV7-8	TRBD2	TRBJ2-1	NA	CASSLGGSGGTGNEQFF	TGTGCCAGCAGCTTAGGAGGTAGCGGGGGGACAGGCAATGAGCAGTTCTTC
TRBV7-9	NA	TRBJ1-1	NA	CASSPYFNTEAFF	TGTGCCAGCAGCCCCTATTTCAACACTGAAGCTTTCTTT
TRBV5-4	NA	TRBJ2-3	NA	CASSPGSQGRNTQYF	TGTGCCAGCAGCCCGGGGTCGCAGGGACGTAATACGCAGTATTTT
TRBV19	NA	TRBJ2-3	NA	CASSMLVRGRDTQYF	TGTGCCAGTAGTATGTTGGTCCGGGGTCGAGATACGCAGTATTTT
TRBV9	NA	TRBJ2-5	NA	CASSVFSSAIPRGTQYF	TGTGCCAGCAGCGTATTTTCTAGCGCCATACCCCGGGGGACCCAGTACTTC
TRBV7-9	NA	TRBJ2-1	NA	CASSLDGGEQFF	TGTGCCAGCAGCTTGGACGGGGGTGAGCAGTTCTTC
TRBV6-1	NA	TRBJ2-7	NA	CASSEALSSYEQYF	TGTGCCAGCAGTGAAGCACTTAGCTCCTACGAGCAGTACTTC
TRBV9	TRBD2	TRBJ2-1	once	CASSFGLAGYNEQFF	TGTGCCAGCAGCTTCGGACTAGCGGGGTACAATGAGCAGTTCTTC
TRBV5-1	TRBD1	TRBJ1-2	NA	CASSIPTGGDGYTF	TGCGCCAGTTCTATCCCCACAGGGGGCGATGGCTACACCTTC
TRBV18	NA	TRBJ2-7	few	CASSRGNYEQYF	TGTGCCAGCTCAAGGGGTAATTACGAGCAGTACTTC
TRBV30	TRBD2	TRBJ2-7	NA	CAWSSGGPALGGEQYF	TGTGCCTGGAGTTCGGGGGGACCGGCACTGGGGGGCGAGCAGTACTTC
TRBV4-3	TRBD1	TRBJ2-1	NA	CASSQHPRDRDGNEQFF	TGCGCCAGCAGCCAACACCCCCGGGACAGGGACGGGAATGAGCAGTTCTTC
TRBV4-1	TRBD1	TRBJ1-2	NA	CASSQDQHRGVYGYTF	TGCGCCAGCAGCCAAGACCAACACAGGGGAGTCTATGGCTACACCTTC
TRBV18	TRBD2	TRBJ2-3	NA	CASSPPWPLAGSDTQYF	TGTGCCAGCTCACCACCTTGGCCCCTAGCGGGAAGTGATACGCAGTATTTT
TRBV7-2	TRBD1	TRBJ2-7	NA	CASSSGTVTYEQYF	TGTGCCAGCAGCTCCGGGACAGTCACATACGAGCAGTACTTC
TRBV18	NA	TRBJ2-5	NA	CASSPTHAKETQYF	TGTGCCAGCTCACCAACTCACGCAAAAGAGACCCAGTACTTC
TRBV2	NA	TRBJ2-1	NA	CASSPGVYNEQFF	TGTGCCAGCAGTCCCGGGGTCTACAATGAGCAGTTCTTC
TRBV7-3	NA	TRBJ2-6	NA	CASSLTILGSGANVLTF	TGTGCCAGCAGCTTAACAATTTTGGGTTCTGGGGCCAACGTCCTGACTTTC
TRBV11-3	TRBD1	TRBJ2-7	NA	CASSLERTGGAYEQYF	TGTGCCAGCAGCTTAGAGCGGACAGGGGGGGCCTACGAGCAGTACTTC
TRBV30	TRBD1	TRBJ2-5	NA	CAWSSGQGHAETQYF	TGTGCCTGGAGTTCAGGACAGGGCCATGCAGAGACCCAGTACTTC
TRBV27	NA	TRBJ1-2	few	CASSLVQGSGYTF	TGTGCCAGCAGTTTAGTTCAGGGGTCTGGCTACACCTTC
TRBV18	TRBD1	TRBJ2-7	few	CASSPGTGNEQYF	TGTGCCAGCTCACCCGGGACAGGGAACGAGCAGTACTTC